This TCR beta chain was sequenced for a study of blood T cells in healthy people across ages. Per-sample PBMC isolation yielded at least 7 million cells. This clonotype appeared a single time. No conserved phenylalanine or tryptophan ends this CDR3, so it is likely a read error. The germline gives CDR1 MNHNS, CDR2 SASEGT. The junction had 13 bases not matched to a gene; V was cut back by 6 bases and J by 8 bases. The length of the CDR3 is 15 residues. Together with a sample-barcoded 5' primer, a J-beta primer mix was included in a second PCR lasting about 7 to 12 cycles. TCRdb recomputed calls from the 5' RACE reads with MiXCR, one row per CDR3 protein. This sample has 500,000 to 600,000 distinct CDR3 sequences, with 25% to 30% found just once.

Specimen: blood. The sequence was obtained from a woman in her seventies in good health. The V call is TRBV6-1, the J call TRBJ2-4; TRBD1 agrees at 7 bases. CDR3 sequence (DNA): TGTGCCAGCAGGGTGACAGGGATTGGTATGGACATTCAGTACATC. This codes for CASRVTGIGMDIQYI.